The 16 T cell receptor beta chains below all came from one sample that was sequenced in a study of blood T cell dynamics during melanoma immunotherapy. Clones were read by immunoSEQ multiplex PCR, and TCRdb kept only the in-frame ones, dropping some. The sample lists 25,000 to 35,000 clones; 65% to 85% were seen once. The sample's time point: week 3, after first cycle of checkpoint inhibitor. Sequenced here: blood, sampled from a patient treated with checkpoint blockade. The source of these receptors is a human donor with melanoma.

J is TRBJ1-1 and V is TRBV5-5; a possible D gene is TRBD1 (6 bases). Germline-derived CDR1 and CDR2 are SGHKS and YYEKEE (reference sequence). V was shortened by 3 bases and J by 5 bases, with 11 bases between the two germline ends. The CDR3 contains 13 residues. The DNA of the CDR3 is TGTGCCAGCAGCTCCACAGGGAAGACTGAAGCTTTCTTT. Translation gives CASSSTGKTEAFF. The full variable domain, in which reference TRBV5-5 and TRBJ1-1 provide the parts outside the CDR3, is DAGVTQSPTHLIKTRGQQVTLRCSPISGHKSVSWYQQVLGQGPQFIFQYYEKEERGRGNFPDRFSARQFPNYSSELNVNALLLGDSALYLCASSSTGKTEAFFGQGTRLTVV.

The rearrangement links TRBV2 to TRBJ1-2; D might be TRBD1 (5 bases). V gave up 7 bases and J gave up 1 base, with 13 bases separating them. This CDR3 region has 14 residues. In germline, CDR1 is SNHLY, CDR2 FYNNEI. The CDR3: CASNGAPFNYGYTF. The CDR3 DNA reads TGTGCCAGCAACGGGGCCCCCTTTAACTATGGCTACACCTTC.

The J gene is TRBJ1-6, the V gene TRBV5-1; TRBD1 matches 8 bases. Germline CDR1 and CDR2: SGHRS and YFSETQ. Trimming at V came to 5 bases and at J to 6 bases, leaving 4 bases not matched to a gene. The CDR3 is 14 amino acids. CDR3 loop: CASRGTGVNSPLHF. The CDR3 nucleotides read TGCGCCAGCAGGGGGACAGGCGTTAATTCACCCCTCCACTTT.

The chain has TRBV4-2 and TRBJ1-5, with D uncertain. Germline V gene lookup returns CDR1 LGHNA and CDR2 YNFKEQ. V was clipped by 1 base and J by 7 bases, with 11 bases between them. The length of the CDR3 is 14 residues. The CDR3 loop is CASSQGITTQPQHF. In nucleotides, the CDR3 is TGTGCCAGCAGCCAAGGCATCACCACCCAGCCCCAGCATTTT.

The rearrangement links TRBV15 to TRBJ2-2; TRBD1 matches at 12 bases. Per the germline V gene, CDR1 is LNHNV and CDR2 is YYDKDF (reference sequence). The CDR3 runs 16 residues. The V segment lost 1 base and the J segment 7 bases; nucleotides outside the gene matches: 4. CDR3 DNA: TGTGCCACCAGCAGAGTGGGACAGGGGGCGGACGGGGAGCTGTTTTTT. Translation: CATSRVGQGADGELFF.

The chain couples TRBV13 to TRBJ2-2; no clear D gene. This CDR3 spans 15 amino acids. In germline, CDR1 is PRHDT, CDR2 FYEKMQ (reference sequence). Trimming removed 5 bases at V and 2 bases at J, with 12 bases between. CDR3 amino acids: CASSPLGRNTGELFF. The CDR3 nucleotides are TGTGCCAGCAGCCCTCTAGGGCGTAACACCGGGGAGCTGTTTTTT.

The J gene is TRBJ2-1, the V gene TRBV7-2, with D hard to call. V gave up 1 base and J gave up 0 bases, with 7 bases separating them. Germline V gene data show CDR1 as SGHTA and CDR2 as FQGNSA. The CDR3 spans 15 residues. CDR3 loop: CASSLEHYSYNEQFF. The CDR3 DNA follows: TGTGCCAGCAGCTTAGAACATTACTCCTACAATGAGCAGTTCTTC.

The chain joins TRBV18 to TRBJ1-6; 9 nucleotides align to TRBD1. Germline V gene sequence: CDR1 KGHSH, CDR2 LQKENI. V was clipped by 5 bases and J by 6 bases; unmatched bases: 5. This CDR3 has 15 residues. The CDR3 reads CASSTQGATNSPLHF. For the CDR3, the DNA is TGTGCCAGCTCAACACAGGGGGCGACTAATTCACCCCTCCACTTT.

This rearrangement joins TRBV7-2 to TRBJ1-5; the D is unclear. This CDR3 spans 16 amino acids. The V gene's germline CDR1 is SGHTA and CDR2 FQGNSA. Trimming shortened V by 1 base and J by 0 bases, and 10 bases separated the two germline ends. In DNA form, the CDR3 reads TGTGCCAGCAGCTTAGGCACTAGTTATAGCAATCAGCCCCAGCATTTT. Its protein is CASSLGTSYSNQPQHF. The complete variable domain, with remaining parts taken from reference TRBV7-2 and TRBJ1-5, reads GAGVSQSPSNKVTEKGKDVELRCDPISGHTALYWYRQSLGQGLEFLIYFQGNSAPDKSGLPSDRFSAERTGGSVSTLTIQRTQQEDSAVYLCASSLGTSYSNQPQHFGDGTRLSIL.

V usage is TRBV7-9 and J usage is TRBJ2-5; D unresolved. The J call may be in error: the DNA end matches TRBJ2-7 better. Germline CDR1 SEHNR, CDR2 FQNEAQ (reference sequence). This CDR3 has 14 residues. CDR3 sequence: CASSLGSISYEQYF. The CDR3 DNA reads TGTGCCAGCAGCTTAGGCTCTATCTCCTACGAGCAGTACTTC.

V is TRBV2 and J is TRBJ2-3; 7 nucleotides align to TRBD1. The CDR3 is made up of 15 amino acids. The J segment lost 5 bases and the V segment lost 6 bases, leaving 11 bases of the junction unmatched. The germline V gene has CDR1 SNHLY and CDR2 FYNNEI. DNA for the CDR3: TGTGCCAGCAGCGGGAAGGGGGCGCGGAGAGATACGCAGTATTTT. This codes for CASSGKGARRDTQYF.

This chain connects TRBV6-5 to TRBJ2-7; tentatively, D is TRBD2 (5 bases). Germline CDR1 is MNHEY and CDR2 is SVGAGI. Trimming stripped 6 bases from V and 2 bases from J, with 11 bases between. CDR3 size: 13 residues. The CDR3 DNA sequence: TGTGCCAGCAGAACACTAGGGACCTACGAGCAGTACTTC. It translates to CASRTLGTYEQYF.

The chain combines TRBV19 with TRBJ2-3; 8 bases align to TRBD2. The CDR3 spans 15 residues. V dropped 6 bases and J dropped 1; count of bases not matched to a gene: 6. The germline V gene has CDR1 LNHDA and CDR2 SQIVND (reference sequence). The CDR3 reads CASSGGAEGTDTQYF. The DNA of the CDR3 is TGTGCCAGTAGCGGGGGGGCCGAGGGCACAGATACGCAGTATTTT.

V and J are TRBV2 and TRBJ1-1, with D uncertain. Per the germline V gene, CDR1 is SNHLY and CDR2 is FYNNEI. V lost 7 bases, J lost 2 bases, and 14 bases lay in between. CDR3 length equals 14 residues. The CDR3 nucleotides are TGTGCCAGCACTTTGGAGGCTGGAAACACTGAAGCTTTCTTT. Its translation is CASTLEAGNTEAFF. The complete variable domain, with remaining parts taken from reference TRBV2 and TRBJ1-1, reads EPEVTQTPSHQVTQMGQEVILRCVPISNHLYFYWYRQILGQKVEFLVSFYNNEISEKSEIFDDQFSVERPDGSNFTLKIRSTKLEDSAMYFCASTLEAGNTEAFFGQGTRLTVV.

The CDR3 DNA follows: TGTGCCAGCAGTGACTCTCAGGGGGCGCGCACAGATACGCAGTATTTT. Amino acids: CASSDSQGARTDTQYF. The chain links TRBV6-4 to TRBJ2-3, with TRBD1 matching 8 bases. Trimming took 0 bases from V and 1 from J; bases not matched to a gene: 3. This CDR3 spans 16 amino acids. Germline V CDR1 and CDR2: MRHNA, SNTAGT.

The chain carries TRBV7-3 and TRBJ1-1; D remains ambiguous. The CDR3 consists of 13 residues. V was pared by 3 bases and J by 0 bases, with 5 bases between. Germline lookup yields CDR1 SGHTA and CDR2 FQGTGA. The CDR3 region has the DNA TGTGCCAGCAGCTTCATTATGAACACTGAAGCTTTCTTT. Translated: CASSFIMNTEAFF.